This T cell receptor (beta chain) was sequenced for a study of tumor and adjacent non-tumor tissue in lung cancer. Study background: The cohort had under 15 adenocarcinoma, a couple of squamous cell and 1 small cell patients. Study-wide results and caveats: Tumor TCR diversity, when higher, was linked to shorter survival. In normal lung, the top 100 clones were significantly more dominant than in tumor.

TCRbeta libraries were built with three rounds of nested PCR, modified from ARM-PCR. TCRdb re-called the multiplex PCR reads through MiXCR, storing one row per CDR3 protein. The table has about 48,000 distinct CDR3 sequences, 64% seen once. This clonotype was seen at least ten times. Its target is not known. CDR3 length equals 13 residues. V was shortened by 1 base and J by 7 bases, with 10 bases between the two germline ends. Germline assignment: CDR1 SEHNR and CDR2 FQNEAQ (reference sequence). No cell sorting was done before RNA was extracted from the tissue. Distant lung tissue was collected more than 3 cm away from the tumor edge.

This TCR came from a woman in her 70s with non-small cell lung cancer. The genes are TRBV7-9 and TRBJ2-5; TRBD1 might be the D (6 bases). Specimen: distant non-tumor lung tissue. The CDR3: CASSLGTVGTQYF. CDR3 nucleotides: TGTGCCAGCAGCTTAGGGACAGTCGGGACCCAGTACTTC.